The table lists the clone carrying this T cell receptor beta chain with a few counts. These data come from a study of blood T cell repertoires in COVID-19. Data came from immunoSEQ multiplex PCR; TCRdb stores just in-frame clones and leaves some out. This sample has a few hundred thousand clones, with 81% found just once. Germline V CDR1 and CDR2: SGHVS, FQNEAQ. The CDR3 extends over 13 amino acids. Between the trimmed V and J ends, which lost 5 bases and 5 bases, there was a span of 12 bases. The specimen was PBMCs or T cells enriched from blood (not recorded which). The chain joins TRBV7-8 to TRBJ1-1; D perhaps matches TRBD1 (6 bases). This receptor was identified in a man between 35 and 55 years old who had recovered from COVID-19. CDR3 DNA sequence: TGTGCCAGCAGCCTACAGGGTATTACTGAAGCTTTCTTT. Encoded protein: CASSLQGITEAFF.